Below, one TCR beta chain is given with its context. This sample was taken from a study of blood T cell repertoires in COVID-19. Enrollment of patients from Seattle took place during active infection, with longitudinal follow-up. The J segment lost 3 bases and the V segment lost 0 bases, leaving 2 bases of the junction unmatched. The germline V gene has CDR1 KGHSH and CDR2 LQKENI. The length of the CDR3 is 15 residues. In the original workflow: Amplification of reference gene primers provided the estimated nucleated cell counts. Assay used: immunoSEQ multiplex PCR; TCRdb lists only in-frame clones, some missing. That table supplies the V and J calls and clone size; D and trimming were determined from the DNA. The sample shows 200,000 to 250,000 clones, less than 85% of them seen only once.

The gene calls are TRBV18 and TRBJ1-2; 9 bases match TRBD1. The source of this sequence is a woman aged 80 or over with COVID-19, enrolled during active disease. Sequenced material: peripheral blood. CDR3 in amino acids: CASSPPDRGYYGYTF. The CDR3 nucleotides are TGTGCCAGCTCACCACCGGACAGGGGATACTATGGCTACACCTTC.